This record concerns one T cell receptor beta chain sequence. No antigen is known for it. The V and J ends lost 4 bases and 2 bases, in that order; junction bases with no gene match: 8. The CDR3 sequence is 16 residues long. Germline V gene data show CDR1 as SGHRS and CDR2 as YFSETQ. Researchers report immunoSEQ v3.0 was run at survey level. Method: immunoSEQ multiplex PCR; TCRdb's copy keeps in-frame clones and lacks some. The table records 20,000 or so clones, more than 65% of them present only once. The sample is drawn from a study of long-term antiretroviral therapy in people with HIV. Whole-study results and caveats: With ART, diversity went up but was still lower than in transplant donor controls. Relative to control repertoires, HIV repertoires exhibited narrower CDR3 length ranges.

This rearrangement joins TRBV5-1 to TRBJ1-3; the match to TRBD1 covers 8 bases. The source was unsorted PBMCs, collected 0.5 years before starting antiretroviral therapy. The source is a woman aged 50 to 65 with HIV. CDR3 coding DNA: TGCGCCAGCAGCGGTAACAGGGGGTCGGCTGGAAACACCATATATTTT. Protein product: CASSGNRGSAGNTIYF.